Each of the 4 T cell receptor beta chains below was sequenced from the same sample in a study of blood T cell repertoires in COVID-19. Assay used: immunoSEQ multiplex PCR; TCRdb lists only in-frame clones, some missing. There are tens of thousands of clones in the sample; around 87% occur only once, and 8% lies in the top ten. The sample was peripheral blood. Receptor source: an elderly man with active or convalescent COVID-19.

The chain couples TRBV5-6 to TRBJ2-2; 12 nucleotides match TRBD2. CDR1 SGHDT and CDR2 YYEEEE come from the germline V gene. V gave up 0 bases and J gave up 3 bases; unmatched junction bases: 0. CDR3 length: 16 amino acids. CDR3 residues: CASSLGLAGDTGELFF. For the CDR3, the DNA is TGTGCCAGCAGCTTGGGACTAGCGGGGGACACCGGGGAGCTGTTTTTT.

The chain uses TRBV14 and TRBJ1-1; tentative D call: TRBD1 (6 bases). V dropped 0 bases and J dropped 0 bases, with 11 bases sitting between them. The germline gives CDR1 SGHDN, CDR2 FVKESK. The CDR3 covers 16 residues. The CDR3 spells CASSQDRGGMNTEAFF. The CDR3 coding sequence is TGTGCCAGCAGCCAAGACCGGGGGGGCATGAACACTGAAGCTTTCTTT.

The chain links TRBV15 to TRBJ2-2; 7 nucleotides match TRBD1. Germline V gene sequence: CDR1 LNHNV, CDR2 YYDKDF (reference sequence). Unmatched junction bases numbered 6, after V lost 2 bases and J lost 0 bases. The CDR3 sequence is 17 residues long. CDR3 sequence (DNA): TGTGCCACCAGCAGACTCCCGGGACAGCCGAACACCGGGGAGCTGTTTTTT. Protein product: CATSRLPGQPNTGELFF.

This chain connects TRBV2 to TRBJ2-7, with TRBD1 identical over 10 bases. The CDR3 sequence is 15 residues long. Germline loops: CDR1 SNHLY, CDR2 FYNNEI. With V trimmed by 3 bases and J by 3 bases, 5 bases remained unmatched. CDR3 in DNA: TGTGCCAGCAGTGACGGTTGGACAGGGGGCTACGAGCAGTACGTC. This gives the protein CASSDGWTGGYEQYV.